Here is one T cell receptor beta chain with its context. Its antigen is currently unknown. The data derive from a study of T-cell reconstitution after alpha-beta-depleted transplantation in children. The TCRbeta library was prepared with unique molecular identifiers. In TCRdb, the PCR reads were re-called with MiXCR into one record per CDR3 protein. The table lists fewer than 550,000 distinct CDR3 sequences, over 10% of them singletons. The trim removed 2 bases at V and 7 bases at J, leaving 3 bases unmatched. This CDR3 is 16 amino acids long. Germline V gives CDR1 SGDLS, CDR2 YYNGEE. Study-level results: Among T cells one year after transplant, newly produced cells accounted for most counts and diversity. TCRbeta diversity was high at day 60 in some patients (a result of surviving recipient T cells and thymic progenitors).

The chain is built from TRBV9 and TRBJ2-1; 16 nucleotides align to TRBD2. This sequence was found in a female patient younger than 10 who had a stem cell transplant for aplastic anemia, so the T cells may come from the graft donor. Here the sequenced sample was PBMCs, mostly from graft donor cells, taken 180 days after TCRalphabeta/CD19-depleted stem cell transplant. This chain's CDR3 is CASSVGTSGGANEQFF. CDR3 bases: TGTGCCAGCAGCGTCGGGACTAGCGGGGGGGCGAATGAGCAGTTCTTC.